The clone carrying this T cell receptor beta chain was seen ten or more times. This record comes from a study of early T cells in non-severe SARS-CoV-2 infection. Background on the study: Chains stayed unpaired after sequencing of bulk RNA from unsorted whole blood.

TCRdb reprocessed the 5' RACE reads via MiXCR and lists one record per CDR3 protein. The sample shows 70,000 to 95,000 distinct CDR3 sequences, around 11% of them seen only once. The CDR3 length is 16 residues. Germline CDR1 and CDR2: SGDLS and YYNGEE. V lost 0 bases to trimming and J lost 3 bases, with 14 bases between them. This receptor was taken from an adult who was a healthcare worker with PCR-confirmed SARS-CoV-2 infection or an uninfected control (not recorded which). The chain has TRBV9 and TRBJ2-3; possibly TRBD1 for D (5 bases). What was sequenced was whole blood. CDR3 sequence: CASSVGNRGGTDTQYF. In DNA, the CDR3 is TGTGCCAGCAGCGTAGGAAATAGGGGTGGTACAGATACGCAGTATTTT.